Sequencing of this T cell receptor beta chain was carried out in a study of blood T cell repertoires in COVID-19. Study background: Whether acute or convalescent, the COVID-19 samples came from the United States, Italy and Spain. PBMCs, B-cell-depleted T cells, or T cells were the source of the cDNA or gDNA that made up the material.

In this sample, this clone turned up once. As processed by the authors: Reference gene primer amplification yielded estimated nucleated cell counts. The table came from immunoSEQ multiplex PCR; TCRdb's copy has only in-frame clones and leaves some out. V and J calls and clone size are given by that table; D and trimming were obtained from the DNA. The sample has under 85,000 clones; approximately 82% are singletons. The CDR3 spans 14 residues. Germline V gene lookup returns CDR1 MGHRA and CDR2 YSYEKL. V lost 4 bases to trimming and J lost 1 base; unmatched junction nucleotides: 1. Sequencing was done on a sample of peripheral blood. This receptor was taken from a human donor in a cohort sampled during active COVID-19. The chain uses TRBV4-1 and TRBJ2-7, with 10 positions matching TRBD1. The CDR3 DNA reads TGCGCCAGCAGCCCGGGACAGGGGTCCTACGAGCAGTACTTC. This encodes CASSPGQGSYEQYF.